These T cell receptor beta chains were read from a single sample in a study of T-cell memory formation after mild COVID-19. One entry per CDR3 protein results from TCRdb running MiXCR on the 5' RACE reads. This sample carries around 300,000 distinct CDR3 sequences, roughly 13% of them seen once, and the ten largest clones take 22%. Material for sequencing was PBMCs or a T cell subset sorted from them (not recorded which). The receptors come from a man aged 18 to 29 who had mild COVID-19 (a few samples of this study predate the infection). Cell type and time point are not known. CDR3s include the opening cysteine and the closing phenylalanine or tryptophan. D genes are given only for firm matches. Clone size appears in some rows only: once, few, many, or a class for an expanded clone.

d_call,clone_size,v_call,j_call,cdr3_nt,cdr3_aa
TRBD2,few,TRBV7-2,TRBJ2-3,TGTGCCAGCAGCTTGGGAGGGGCCGGCACAGATACGCAGTATTTT,CASSLGGAGTDTQYF
TRBD1,-,TRBV20-1,TRBJ2-3,TGCAGTGCTAGAACGTACAGGGGGCGTTTAACAGATACGCAGTATTTT,CSARTYRGRLTDTQYF
TRBD2,-,TRBV7-6,TRBJ2-1,TGTGCCAGCAGCTTCATAGCGGGAGACTACAATGAGCAGTTCTTC,CASSFIAGDYNEQFF
-,-,TRBV15,TRBJ2-1,TGTGCCACCAGCCCAACCAAGGGCTGGCGGCTCAATGAGCAGTTCTTC,CATSPTKGWRLNEQFF
-,-,TRBV5-1,TRBJ1-1,TGCGCCAGCAAACCCCGGGACCCTCCAAGGGCTGAAGCTTTCTTT,CASKPRDPPRAEAFF
-,few,TRBV9,TRBJ1-1,TGTGCCAGCAGCGTGCGGGGCGGGAGCGTCGCTGAAGCTTTCTTT,CASSVRGGSVAEAFF
-,few,TRBV7-9,TRBJ1-4,TGTGCCAGCAGCTCCCGAGGCCTTAATGAAAAACTGTTTTTT,CASSSRGLNEKLFF
TRBD2,-,TRBV4-3,TRBJ2-5,TGCGCCAGCTCCGAGGGGACTAGCATCGAAGAGACCCAGTACTTC,CASSEGTSIEETQYF
-,many,TRBV5-1,TRBJ2-1,TGCGCCAGCAGCTTTTTTCCCGCGAACAATGAGCAGTTCTTC,CASSFFPANNEQFF
TRBD2,-,TRBV3-1,TRBJ2-1,TGTGCCAGCAGCCAAGCGGGGGGGCCGGGTGAGCAGTTCTTC,CASSQAGGPGEQFF
-,-,TRBV27,TRBJ2-1,TGTGCCAGCCTAAGTGGTCGGGCCGATGAGCAGTTCTTC,CASLSGRADEQFF
TRBD2,many,TRBV12-3/TRBV12-4,TRBJ2-2,TGTGCCAGCACCCCCTCGCTAGCGGGGTTTACCGGGGAGCTGTTTTTT,CASTPSLAGFTGELFF
TRBD2,-,TRBV4-1,TRBJ2-2,TGCGCCAGCAGCCAATGGACTAGCGGGGGGATTAACACCGGGGAGCTGTTTTTT,CASSQWTSGGINTGELFF
TRBD1,-,TRBV4-3,TRBJ2-1,TGCGCCAGCAGCCAAGAAGGATACAGGGGATCGTCCTACAATGAGCAGTTCTTC,CASSQEGYRGSSYNEQFF
-,-,TRBV20-1,TRBJ1-1,TGCAGTGCTAGAGGATCGGGGTTGGCTGAAGCTTTCTTT,CSARGSGLAEAFF
-,-,TRBV7-3,TRBJ1-1,TGTGCCAGCAGTCCTACAGGGTCCCTAACTGAAGCTTTCTTT,CASSPTGSLTEAFF
-,many,TRBV6-5,TRBJ2-7,TGTGCCAGCAGTTACTTGGGGCCGACGGGGGCACCCTACGAGCAGTACTTC,CASSYLGPTGAPYEQYF
-,-,TRBV12-3/TRBV12-4,TRBJ2-5,TGTGCCAGCAGTTTCCGGGGGGCCCAAGAGACCCAGTACTTC,CASSFRGAQETQYF
TRBD1,once,TRBV19,TRBJ1-2,TGTGCCAGTAGTCTGAGAGGAACAGGGGGCGGTGGCTACACCTTC,CASSLRGTGGGGYTF
-,-,TRBV11-2,TRBJ2-3,TGTGCCAGCAGCCCGAGCCCCGGGCCAGATACGCAGTATTTT,CASSPSPGPDTQYF
TRBD2,few,TRBV4-3,TRBJ2-1,TGCGCCAGCAGCCAAGGCTTTCCAGCGGGGGAGCGTGAGCAGTTCTTC,CASSQGFPAGEREQFF
TRBD1,few,TRBV7-2,TRBJ1-2,TGTGCCAGCTCAAGGTGGGACAGGGGCTTTTTCGGTGGCTACACCTTC,CASSRWDRGFFGGYTF
TRBD1,many,TRBV5-1,TRBJ1-1,TGCGCCAGCAGCCCGGGGACAGGATTGGCCACTGAAGCTTTCTTT,CASSPGTGLATEAFF
-,-,TRBV4-3,TRBJ2-3,TGCGCCAGCAGCCAAGATAGTGGCTGGGATACGCAGTATTTT,CASSQDSGWDTQYF
-,few,TRBV28,TRBJ1-5,TGTGCCAGCAGTTTTCGGACAGTTGGCAATCAGCCCCAGCATTTT,CASSFRTVGNQPQHF
TRBD1,few,TRBV2,TRBJ1-1,TGTGCCAGCAGGGACAGGGAAGTCGCTGAAGCTTTCTTT,CASRDREVAEAFF
-,-,TRBV7-2,TRBJ1-5,TGTGCCAGCAGCTTAGAACCCTGGCGGGCAGACAGGAGCAATCAGCCCCAGCATTTT,CASSLEPWRADRSNQPQHF
-,-,TRBV7-2,TRBJ1-1,TGTGCCAGCACCAACCCGGCCGGGGGGACTGAAGCTTTCTTT,CASTNPAGGTEAFF
-,-,TRBV20-1,TRBJ2-3,TGCAGTGCACCCCACGGCACAGATACGCAGTATTTT,CSAPHGTDTQYF
-,few,TRBV7-9,TRBJ1-1,TGTGCCAGCAGCTCGGTCGGCCTAGGGACTGAAGCTTTCTTT,CASSSVGLGTEAFF
TRBD1,-,TRBV6-6,TRBJ1-6,TGTGCCAGCAGTAATTCAGACAGGGGTGGATCCCTCCACTTT,CASSNSDRGGSLHF
-,few,TRBV24-1,TRBJ1-2,TGTGCCACCAGTGGGGGTTATGGCTACACCTTC,CATSGGYGYTF
TRBD1,many,TRBV7-9,TRBJ1-1,TGTGCCAGCAGCTCAGACAGGGAGTGGGTCACTGAAGCTTTCTTT,CASSSDREWVTEAFF
TRBD2,once,TRBV12-3/TRBV12-4,TRBJ2-5,TGTTCCAGCACCGCTAGCGGGGGGGCCCTGGAGACCCAGTACTTC,CSSTASGGALETQYF
-,few,TRBV4-2,TRBJ1-2,TGTGCCAGCAGCCAAGATATGGCAGCGTTAGCTAACTATGGCTACACCTTC,CASSQDMAALANYGYTF
TRBD1,few,TRBV6-6,TRBJ1-4,TGTGCCAGCGGCATACAGGGGGTAGAACTGTTTTTT,CASGIQGVELFF
TRBD2,-,TRBV10-1,TRBJ2-5,TGCGCCAGCAGTGAGTGGTCGGGGGGGCGAGGAGAGACCCAGTACTTC,CASSEWSGGRGETQYF
-,-,TRBV7-9,TRBJ2-3,TGTGCCAGCAGCCCGCGCCTAGCGCCGGGGGTGTATACGCAGTATTTT,CASSPRLAPGVYTQYF
-,-,TRBV7-8,TRBJ2-6,TGTGCCAGCAGCTCAAGAGGGTTCCCCGGGGCCAACGTCCTGACTTTC,CASSSRGFPGANVLTF
-,-,TRBV11-2,TRBJ2-3,TGTGCCAGCAGGAAGATTCGCGGGGGCGCTAGCACAGATACGCAGTATTTT,CASRKIRGGASTDTQYF
TRBD1,few,TRBV5-5,TRBJ2-1,TGTGCCAGCAGCTCGGGGTCGGGACAGGGTTTAGGTGAGCAGTTCTTC,CASSSGSGQGLGEQFF
-,-,TRBV6-5,TRBJ1-1,TGTGCCAGCAGTTACTCCCGGGGGGCTGGGGAAGCTTTCTTT,CASSYSRGAGEAFF
-,few,TRBV25-1,TRBJ2-3,TGTGCCAGCACCCCTAGCACAGATACGCAGTATTTT,CASTPSTDTQYF
-,-,TRBV7-2,TRBJ1-6,TGTGCCAGCAGCTTACGGCAGAGCTCCTATAATTCACCCCTCCACTTT,CASSLRQSSYNSPLHF
-,many,TRBV12-3/TRBV12-4,TRBJ1-1,TGTGCCAGCAGTTTAGAGCGCGGATCTGAAGCTTTCTTT,CASSLERGSEAFF
-,-,TRBV7-2,TRBJ2-3,TGTGCCAGCAGGAAGAGGGGTCTAGGGGGACTTACAGATACGCAGTATTTT,CASRKRGLGGLTDTQYF
TRBD1,few,TRBV10-3,TRBJ1-5,TGTGCCATCAGTGAGTCGGGACAGGGAACCGTTAATCAGCCCCAGCATTTT,CAISESGQGTVNQPQHF
TRBD1,few,TRBV9,TRBJ2-1,TGTGCCAGCAGCCCCTCAGGGGGTTTAGGGGATTACAATGAGCAGTTCTTC,CASSPSGGLGDYNEQFF
-,few,TRBV12-3/TRBV12-4,TRBJ1-5,TGTGCCAGCAGTAAAGAGGTCGGTCAGCCCCAGCATTTT,CASSKEVGQPQHF
-,-,TRBV28,TRBJ1-2,TGTGCCAGCAATAGGCAGGCCGACCGCTGGACCTTC,CASNRQADRWTF
-,-,TRBV20-1,TRBJ1-5,TGCAGTGCTAGCTCCCCAAGTCAGCCCCAGCATTTT,CSASSPSQPQHF